Each of the 20 T cell receptor beta chains below was sequenced from the same sample in a study of blood T cell repertoires in COVID-19. Using immunoSEQ multiplex PCR, the repertoire was profiled, and TCRdb retains in-frame clones only, with some absent. The data show about 230,000 clones, approximately 87% seen once. Sequenced: peripheral blood. The receptors come from a woman aged 65 to 85 with active or convalescent COVID-19.

The chain carries TRBV12-3 or TRBV12-4 and TRBJ1-2; D possibly corresponds to TRBD1 (5 bases). V was clipped by 2 bases and J by 6 bases, with 10 bases between them. There are 13 residues in the CDR3. CDR3 sequence: CASSLFRADGYTF. The CDR3 DNA sequence: TGTGCCAGCAGTTTATTCAGGGCGGATGGCTACACCTTC.

This chain uses TRBV6-1 with TRBJ2-1, with D tentatively TRBD2 (6 bases). CDR3 length equals 17 residues. Trimming pared 2 bases from V and 0 bases from J, leaving 14 bases between. The germline gives CDR1 MNHNS, CDR2 SASEGT. CDR3 loop: CASSESSGLSSYNEQFF. CDR3 nucleotides: TGTGCCAGCAGTGAAAGTAGCGGTCTAAGCTCCTACAATGAGCAGTTCTTC.

The chain links TRBV10-2 to TRBJ2-7; the match to TRBD2 covers 14 bases. The CDR3 sequence is 15 residues long. Germline lookup yields CDR1 WSHSY and CDR2 SAAADI. Trimming took 6 bases from V and 2 from J; bases not matched to a gene: 3. CDR3 amino acids: CASRGLAGVTYEQYF. The CDR3 nucleotides read TGCGCCAGCAGGGGACTAGCGGGAGTAACCTACGAGCAGTACTTC.

This clone occurred a few times. J is TRBJ1-2 and V is TRBV5-1; the D is unclear. Germline-derived CDR1 and CDR2 are SGHRS and YFSETQ. V lost 5 bases and J lost 7, with 18 bases in between. This CDR3 is built from 14 residues. DNA of the CDR3: TGCGCCAGCAGTCCTATCCTCGGGGAGGCTGGCTACACCTTC. Residues: CASSPILGEAGYTF.

A remark on this clone: Other DNA sequences from this sample encode an identical CDR3 as well. The CDR3 reads CASSLAGGGKETQYF. The CDR3 DNA follows: TGCGCCAGCAGCTTGGCTGGGGGCGGTAAGGAGACCCAGTACTTC. The J gene is TRBJ2-5, the V gene TRBV5-1; tentatively, D is TRBD1 (6 bases). From germline, CDR1 is SGHRS and CDR2 YFSETQ. The CDR3 consists of 15 residues. V lost 0 bases to trimming and J lost 5 bases, with 14 bases between them.

The chain employs TRBV18 and TRBJ2-1, with 12 bases fitting TRBD2. The CDR3 loop spans 18 amino acids. CDR1 and CDR2 (germline): KGHSH, LQKENI. The junction had 8 bases not matched to a gene; V was cut back by 3 bases and J by 2 bases. The CDR3 DNA reads TGTGCCAGCTCACCTTTACCTAGCGGGAGGGTAACCTACAATGAGCAGTTCTTC. This encodes CASSPLPSGRVTYNEQFF.

This chain joins TRBV2 and TRBJ2-5, with TRBD2 as a possible D gene (6 bases). V was shortened by 7 bases and J by 3 bases, with 18 bases between the two germline ends. Germline V lookup: CDR1 SNHLY, CDR2 FYNNEI. The CDR3 is 15 residues long. CDR3 sequence (DNA): TGTGCCAGCAATCGGGGAGGAGATCCCAAAGAGACCCAGTACTTC. As protein: CASNRGGDPKETQYF.

This sequence joins TRBV19 and TRBJ1-1; D is unclear. The germline V gene encodes CDR1 LNHDA and CDR2 SQIVND (reference sequence). The CDR3 length is 13 residues. V lost 4 bases and J 0 bases, leaving 6 bases between the germline ends. CDR3 loop: CASSTRLNTEAFF. The CDR3 DNA reads TGTGCCAGTAGTACACGGTTGAACACTGAAGCTTTCTTT.

This chain joins TRBV7-8 and TRBJ1-2; the D gene is possibly TRBD1 (5 bases). V gave up 5 bases and J gave up 6 bases, with 13 bases separating them. Germline loops: CDR1 SGHVS, CDR2 FQNEAQ. The CDR3 is 13 residues long. CDR3 loop: CASSRGADHGYTF. The DNA for the CDR3 is TGTGCCAGCAGCCGAGGGGCCGACCATGGCTACACCTTC. Supplemented by reference TRBV7-8 and TRBJ1-2, the full variable domain reads GAGVSQSPRYKVAKRGQDVALRCDPISGHVSLFWYQQALGQGPEFLTYFQNEAQLDKSGLPSDRFFAERPEGSVSTLKIQRTQQEDSAVYLCASSRGADHGYTFGSGTRLTVV.

V is TRBV5-1 and J is TRBJ2-7, with 9 bases fitting TRBD2. Germline CDR1 reads SGHRS; CDR2 reads YFSETQ. The CDR3 contains 16 residues. The V gene end was trimmed by 4 bases and the J gene end by 0 bases; junction bases not matched to a gene: 8. For the CDR3, the DNA is TGCGCCAGCAGCAAAACCGGGACTAGCCGCTCCTACGAGCAGTACTTC. It specifies CASSKTGTSRSYEQYF.

V and J are TRBV5-1 and TRBJ2-7; 7 bases are a match to TRBD1. Germline trimming cut 5 bases from V and 1 base from J; bases unmatched to any gene: 6. Germline V gives CDR1 SGHRS, CDR2 YFSETQ. The CDR3 is 14 residues long. The CDR3 DNA sequence: TGCGCCAGCAGACCCGGGACAGAATCCTACGAGCAGTACTTC. Translated: CASRPGTESYEQYF. Based on the CDR3 plus reference TRBV5-1 and TRBJ2-7, the full variable domain is KAGVTQTPRYLIKTRGQQVTLSCSPISGHRSVSWYQQTPGQGLQFLFEYFSETQRNKGNFPGRFSGRQFSNSRSEMNVSTLELGDSALYLCASRPGTESYEQYFGPGTRLTVT.

This clone was seen only a few times. The chain links TRBV19 to TRBJ2-5, with 7 bases aligning to TRBD1. The trim removed 6 bases at V and 2 bases at J, leaving 0 bases unmatched. The germline CDR1 and CDR2 sequences are LNHDA and SQIVND (reference sequence). This CDR3 has 12 amino acids. CDR3 in amino acids: CASRGQQETQYF. CDR3 nucleotide sequence: TGTGCCAGTAGGGGACAGCAAGAGACCCAGTACTTC.

The rearrangement links TRBV6-5 to TRBJ1-6; TRBD1 matches 8 bases. V lost 5 bases, J lost 10 bases, and 10 bases stayed unmatched. The CDR3 runs to 15 residues. CDR1 and CDR2 (germline): MNHEY, SVGAGI. In DNA, the CDR3 is TGTGCCAGCAGTCCGACTCGGACAGGGCGGTCACCCCTCCACTTT. Encoded protein: CASSPTRTGRSPLHF.

V gene TRBV5-1 combines with J gene TRBJ2-3; D might be TRBD2 (6 bases). Trimming stripped 5 bases from V and 4 bases from J, with 11 bases between. CDR3 length: 13 amino acids. CDR1 is SGHRS and CDR2 is YFSETQ in the germline V gene. The CDR3 loop is CASSWAGSDTQYF. CDR3 coding DNA: TGCGCCAGCAGTTGGGCGGGGTCAGATACGCAGTATTTT.

This clone was picked up one time. The J gene is TRBJ2-3, the V gene TRBV7-9, with 9 bases aligning to TRBD2. The germline V gene encodes CDR1 SEHNR and CDR2 FQNEAQ (reference sequence). V was clipped by 10 bases and J by 2 bases; unmatched bases: 13. The CDR3 runs 16 residues. This CDR3 is CATRAGGPGNTDTQYF. The CDR3 bases are TGTGCCACCCGAGCGGGGGGCCCCGGCAACACAGATACGCAGTATTTT.

J is TRBJ1-1 and V is TRBV30; 8 nucleotides line up with TRBD1. The CDR3 runs 13 residues. The V gene's germline CDR1 is GTSNPN and CDR2 SVGIG (reference sequence). V was pared by 2 bases and J by 4 bases, with 3 bases of the junction left unmatched. CDR3 nucleotides: TGTGCCTGGAGTCTGCAGGGGGCCACTGAAGCTTTCTTT. As protein: CAWSLQGATEAFF.

The rearrangement uses TRBV6-5 and TRBJ1-2; 9 bases align to TRBD1. V trimming: 6 bases; J trimming: 4 bases; junction bases outside the gene matches: 9. The CDR3 contains 15 residues. Germline V CDR1 and CDR2: MNHEY, SVGAGI. Here the CDR3 reads CASSYTGTGRYGYTF. The DNA for the CDR3 is TGTGCCAGCAGCTATACCGGGACAGGGCGCTATGGCTACACCTTC.

This sequence joins TRBV7-6 and TRBJ1-1, with 7 positions matching TRBD1. V shed 3 bases, J shed 3 bases, and the junction held 13 bases outside the gene matches. The CDR3 extends over 17 amino acids. Germline CDR1 SGHVS, CDR2 FNYEAQ. CDR3 loop: CASSLNHGNRGDTEAFF. In nucleotides, the CDR3 is TGTGCCAGCAGCTTGAACCATGGCAACAGGGGCGACACTGAAGCTTTCTTT.

This sequence joins TRBV2 and TRBJ1-5; tentatively, D is TRBD1 (5 bases). Germline lookup yields CDR1 SNHLY and CDR2 FYNNEI. With 7 bases removed from V and 2 bases from J, the gap between germline ends came to 12 bases. This CDR3 contains 14 residues. CDR3 residues: CASTEIQGNQPQHF. Here the CDR3 DNA reads TGTGCCAGCACCGAGATACAGGGCAATCAGCCCCAGCATTTT.

In this sample, this clone turned up once. The rearrangement links TRBV25-1 to TRBJ1-2; 7 nucleotides agree with TRBD1. V lost 2 bases to trimming and J lost 11 bases; unmatched junction nucleotides: 11. The germline CDR1 and CDR2 sequences are MGHDK and SYGVNS. CDR3 size: 14 residues. CDR3 amino acids: CASSELGDSSGYTF. The CDR3, as DNA: TGTGCCAGCAGTGAACTTGGGGACAGCTCTGGTTACACCTTC.